This TCR beta chain emerged from a study of cytomegalovirus exposure and HLA in healthy donors. Study-level information: Inside one of the first data releases sat about 85 million unique TCRs taken from HLA-typed donors.

Details on this clone: Its antigen remains unidentified.

Points from the study as a whole: It was reported that the classifier diagnosed cytomegalovirus status with high specificity and sensitivity in both the original and validation cohorts. The authors later found TCR association rates varying by HLA locus, with DRB1 most and HLA-C fewest.

Germline V CDR1 and CDR2: SNHLY, FYNNEI. This CDR3 region has 16 residues. V lost 3 bases to trimming and J lost 5 bases; unmatched junction nucleotides: 12. Amplification used 60 Vbeta primers and 13 Jbeta primers. Libraries were prepared by immunoSEQ multiplex PCR; TCRdb keeps only in-frame clonotypes and omits some of them. The sample lists 150,000 to 200,000 clones; 85% to 90% were seen once. Sequencing was done on a sample of PBMCs. This chain uses TRBV2 with TRBJ2-7, with 8 bases identical to TRBD1. The sequence was obtained from a woman aged 18-35 years in good health and CMV-seronegative. CDR3 DNA: TGTGCCAGCAGTGATTACAGGGGGGATTATTGGGACGAGCAGTACTTC. Amino acids: CASSDYRGDYWDEQYF.